This is a list of T cell receptor beta chains from one sample in a study of beta chain features in type 1 diabetes. Clones were read by immunoSEQ multiplex PCR, and TCRdb kept only the in-frame ones, dropping some. The table has around 300,000 clones, under 8.5% seen once. The source material was central memory CD4+ T cells from blood. The receptors were sampled from a woman aged 18-29 years in good health. Each CDR3 is given with its conserved first and last residue. The D gene is left open where the match is weak.

CDR3 protein,V gene,D gene,J gene
CASSQDPGGRDTQYF,TRBV4-1,.,TRBJ2-3
CASSESSGRASTDTQYF,TRBV25-1,TRBD2,TRBJ2-3
CASSQRDRGGTDTQYF,TRBV5-1,TRBD1,TRBJ2-3
CASARVSSTDTQYF,TRBV19,.,TRBJ2-3
CASSFGGSMNTEAFF,TRBV28,.,TRBJ1-1
CSVDTRTEAFF,TRBV29-1,.,TRBJ1-1
CASSVSGSPSSYNEQFF,TRBV7-2,TRBD2,TRBJ2-1
CASSGRDRGVDEQFF,TRBV28,TRBD1,TRBJ2-1
CASSPQQGAKNIQYF,TRBV4-2,.,TRBJ2-4
CASSPSTNQETQYF,TRBV7-9,.,TRBJ2-5
CASIRQGSAEAFF,TRBV27,TRBD1,TRBJ1-1
CASSQFGTEEFF,TRBV23-1,TRBD1,TRBJ2-1
CASSKEMNTEAFF,TRBV18,.,TRBJ1-1
CAWSVGGHTDTQYF,TRBV30,.,TRBJ2-3
CASSLDVLEAYNEQFF,TRBV11-1,.,TRBJ2-1
CASGSWGYGYTF,TRBV19,.,TRBJ1-2
CASSLITGELFF,TRBV5-4,.,TRBJ2-2
CASMRGTSGNTIYF,TRBV6-5,.,TRBJ1-3
CSHVRADTQYF,TRBV29-1,.,TRBJ2-3
CASSSQGWGQPQHF,TRBV18,TRBD1,TRBJ1-5
CASSLGGTTNEKLFF,TRBV7-9,.,TRBJ1-4
CASSFGWGRVEKLFF,TRBV7-6,.,TRBJ1-4
CASSTGSSLSSYEQYF,TRBV11-3,.,TRBJ2-7
CASSTATSEQFF,TRBV6-6,.,TRBJ2-1
CASSPVGAGSSYEQYF,TRBV18,.,TRBJ2-7
CSADPQRAQYF,TRBV20-1,.,TRBJ2-5
CSVEGAGTDTQYF,TRBV29-1,.,TRBJ2-3
CASSYNSLTEAFF,TRBV6-5,.,TRBJ1-1